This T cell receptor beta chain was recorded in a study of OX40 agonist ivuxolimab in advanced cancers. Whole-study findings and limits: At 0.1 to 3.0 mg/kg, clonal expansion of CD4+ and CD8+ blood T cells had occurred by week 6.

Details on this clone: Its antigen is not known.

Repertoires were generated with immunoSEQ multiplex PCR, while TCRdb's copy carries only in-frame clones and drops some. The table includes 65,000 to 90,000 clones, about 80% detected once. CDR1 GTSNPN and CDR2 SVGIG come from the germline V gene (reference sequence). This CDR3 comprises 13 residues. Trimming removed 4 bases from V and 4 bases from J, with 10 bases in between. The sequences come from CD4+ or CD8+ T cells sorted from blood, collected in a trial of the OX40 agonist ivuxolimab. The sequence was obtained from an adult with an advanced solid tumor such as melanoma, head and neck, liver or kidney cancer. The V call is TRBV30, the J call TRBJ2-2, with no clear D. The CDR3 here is CAWNGISTGELFF. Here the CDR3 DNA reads TGTGCCTGGAATGGCATCTCCACCGGGGAGCTGTTTTTT. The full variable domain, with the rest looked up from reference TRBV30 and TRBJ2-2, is SQTIHQWPATLVQPVGSPLSLECTVEGTSNPNLYWYRQAAGRGLQLLFYSVGIGQISSEVPQNLSASRPQDRQFILSSKKLLLSDSGFYLCAWNGISTGELFFGEGSRLTVL.